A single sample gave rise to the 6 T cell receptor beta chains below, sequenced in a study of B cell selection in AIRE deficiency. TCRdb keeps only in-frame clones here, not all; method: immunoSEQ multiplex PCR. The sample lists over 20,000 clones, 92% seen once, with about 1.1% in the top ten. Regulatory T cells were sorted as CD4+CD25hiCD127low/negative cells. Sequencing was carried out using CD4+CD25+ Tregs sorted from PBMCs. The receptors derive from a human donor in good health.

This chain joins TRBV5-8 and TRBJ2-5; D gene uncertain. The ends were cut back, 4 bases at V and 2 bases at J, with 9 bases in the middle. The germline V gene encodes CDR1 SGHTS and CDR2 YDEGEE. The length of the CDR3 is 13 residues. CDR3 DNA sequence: TGTGCCAGCAGCGATCGACCGCAAGAGACCCAGTACTTC. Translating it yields CASSDRPQETQYF.

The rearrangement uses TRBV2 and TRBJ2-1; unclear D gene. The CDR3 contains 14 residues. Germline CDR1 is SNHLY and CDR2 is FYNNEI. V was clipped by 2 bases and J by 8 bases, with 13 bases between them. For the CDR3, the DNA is TGTGCCAGCAGTGAAAACGTAATTATCCATGAGCAGTTCTTC. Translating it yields CASSENVIIHEQFF.

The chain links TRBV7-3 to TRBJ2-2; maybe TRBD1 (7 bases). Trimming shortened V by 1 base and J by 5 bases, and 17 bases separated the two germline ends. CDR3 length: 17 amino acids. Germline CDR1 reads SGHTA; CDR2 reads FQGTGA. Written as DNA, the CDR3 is TGTGCCAGCAGCTTAAAGGCCGACAGGGCGGGGACCGGGGAGCTGTTTTTT. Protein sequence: CASSLKADRAGTGELFF. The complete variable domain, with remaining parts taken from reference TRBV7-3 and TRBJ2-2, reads GAGVSQTPSNKVTEKGKYVELRCDPISGHTALYWYRQSLGQGPEFLIYFQGTGAADDSGLPNDRFFAVRPEGSVSTLKIQRTERGDSAVYLCASSLKADRAGTGELFFGEGSRLTVL.

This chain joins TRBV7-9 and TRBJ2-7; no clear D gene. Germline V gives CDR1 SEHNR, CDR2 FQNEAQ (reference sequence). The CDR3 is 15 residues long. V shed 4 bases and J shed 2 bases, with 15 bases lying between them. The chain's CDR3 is CASSSPPAGTYEQYF. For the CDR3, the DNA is TGTGCCAGCAGCTCGCCCCCCGCAGGCACCTACGAGCAGTACTTC. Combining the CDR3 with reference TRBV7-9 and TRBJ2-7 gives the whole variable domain DTGVSQNPRHKITKRGQNVTFRCDPISEHNRLYWYRQTLGQGPEFLTYFQNEAQLEKSRLLSDRFSAERPKGSFSTLEIQRTEQGDSAMYLCASSSPPAGTYEQYFGPGTRLTVT.

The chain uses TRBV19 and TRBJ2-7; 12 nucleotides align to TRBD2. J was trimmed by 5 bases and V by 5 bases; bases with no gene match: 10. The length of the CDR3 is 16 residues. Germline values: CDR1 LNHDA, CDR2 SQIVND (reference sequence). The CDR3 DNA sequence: TGTGCCAGTAGTGAGCGAACTAGCGGGGGGTTAGACGAGCAGTACTTC. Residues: CASSERTSGGLDEQYF.

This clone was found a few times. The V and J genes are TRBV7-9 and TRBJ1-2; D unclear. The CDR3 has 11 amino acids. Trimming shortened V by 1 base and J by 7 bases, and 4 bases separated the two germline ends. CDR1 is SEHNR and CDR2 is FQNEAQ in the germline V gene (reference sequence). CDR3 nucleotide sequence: TGTGCCAGCAGCTTAGAGGTTGGCTACACCTTC. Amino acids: CASSLEVGYTF.